These 15 T cell receptor beta chains came from one sample sequenced in a study of beta chain features in type 1 diabetes. Sequenced material consisted of expressed TCRB transcripts (all of the isolated RNA was reverse transcribed). Sequencing used immunoSEQ multiplex PCR; TCRdb keeps in-frame clones, though not all of them. This sample yields about 260,000 clones, of which about 23% are seen a single time; roughly 0.011% belongs to the top ten. These receptors' antigens are unknown. Study-level points and caveats: For Type 1 diabetes patients, all four CD4+ subsets carried TCRB CDR3s that were moderately but significantly shorter.

Sequences were obtained from naive CD4+ T cells from blood. Every receptor here comes from a woman in her twenties or thirties with type 1 diabetes.

The sample holds a few counts of this clone. The chain couples TRBV9 to TRBJ2-7; D gene ambiguous. The CDR3 contains 14 residues. V lost 2 bases and J 3 bases, leaving 12 bases between the germline ends. Germline loops: CDR1 SGDLS, CDR2 YYNGEE. The CDR3 sequence is CASSVQDRHYEQYF. The CDR3, as DNA: TGTGCCAGCAGCGTTCAGGATAGGCACTACGAGCAGTACTTC.

The V gene is TRBV5-8, the J gene TRBJ1-5; no clear D. Germline V gives CDR1 SGHTS, CDR2 YDEGEE. The V end lost 0 bases, the J end lost 4 bases, and 5 bases lay between the germline ends. The CDR3 consists of 13 residues. In nucleotides, the CDR3 is TGTGCCAGCAGCTTGGCCAGGAATCAGCCCCAGCATTTT. It yields the protein CASSLARNQPQHF.

V gene TRBV2 combines with J gene TRBJ2-1, with TRBD2 identical over 9 bases. The V gene's germline CDR1 is SNHLY and CDR2 FYNNEI. With V trimmed by 7 bases and J by 2 bases, 3 bases remained unmatched. This CDR3 region has 14 residues. The CDR3 sequence is CASTPSGTYNEQFF. Here the CDR3 DNA reads TGTGCCAGCACGCCTAGCGGGACCTACAATGAGCAGTTCTTC. The complete variable domain, with remaining parts taken from reference TRBV2 and TRBJ2-1, reads EPEVTQTPSHQVTQMGQEVILRCVPISNHLYFYWYRQILGQKVEFLVSFYNNEISEKSEIFDDQFSVERPDGSNFTLKIRSTKLEDSAMYFCASTPSGTYNEQFFGPGTRLTVL.

The chain couples TRBV4-1 to TRBJ2-2; 7 bases map to TRBD2. CDR3 size: 14 residues. In germline, CDR1 is MGHRA, CDR2 YSYEKL. The J segment lost 4 bases and the V segment lost 4 bases, leaving 3 bases of the junction unmatched. The CDR3 sequence: CASSRREGTGELFF. CDR3 coding DNA: TGCGCCAGCAGCCGAAGGGAGGGCACCGGGGAGCTGTTTTTT.

This clone appeared a few times. The rearrangement joins TRBV29-1 to TRBJ2-3; 12 bases are shared with TRBD2. The CDR3 covers 15 residues. Germline V gives CDR1 SQVTM, CDR2 ANQGSEA. V lost 4 bases, J lost 3 bases, and 5 bases stayed unmatched. CDR3: CSVVQTSGSTDTQYF. CDR3 DNA: TGCAGCGTTGTACAGACTAGCGGGAGTACAGATACGCAGTATTTT.

V is TRBV28 and J is TRBJ2-3, with no clear D. Trimming stripped 5 bases from V and 0 bases from J, with 9 bases between. The CDR3 covers 14 residues. The V gene's germline CDR1 is MDHEN and CDR2 SYDVKM. In DNA form, the CDR3 reads TGTGCCAGCAGTCACGCCTATAGCACAGATACGCAGTATTTT. Translation: CASSHAYSTDTQYF.

The rearrangement uses TRBV2 and TRBJ2-1, with TRBD2 identical over 7 bases. There are 14 residues in the CDR3. Germline V gene lookup returns CDR1 SNHLY and CDR2 FYNNEI. J lost 2 bases, V lost 7 bases, and 5 bases had no gene match. CDR3 DNA: TGTGCCAGCATCCCACTAGCGACCTACAATGAGCAGTTCTTC. Its protein is CASIPLATYNEQFF.

Only a few counts were recorded for this clone. The genes are TRBV29-1 and TRBJ2-1, with TRBD2 matching 11 bases. With 6 bases clipped from V and 8 bases from J, the junction kept 12 bases outside the gene matches. The CDR3 totals 15 residues. Germline values: CDR1 SQVTM, CDR2 ANQGSEA. The chain's CDR3 is CSVLKLAGVGDEQFF. For the CDR3, the DNA is TGCAGCGTCCTGAAACTAGCGGGAGTGGGCGATGAGCAGTTCTTC.

The chain combines TRBV9 with TRBJ2-7; TRBD1 agrees at 8 bases. In germline, CDR1 is SGDLS, CDR2 YYNGEE. After removal of 2 bases from V and 1 base from J, the junction contained 2 bases not matched to a gene. The CDR3 has 14 amino acids. CDR3 loop: CASSVRDRSYEQYF. The DNA for the CDR3 is TGTGCCAGCAGCGTCCGGGACAGGTCCTACGAGCAGTACTTC.

V usage is TRBV10-3 and J usage is TRBJ2-1; D perhaps matches TRBD1 (6 bases). The CDR3 consists of 13 residues. With 6 bases removed from V and 8 bases from J, the gap between germline ends came to 14 bases. Per germline, CDR1 ENHRY and CDR2 SYGVKD. The CDR3 loop is CAIRQQGSDEQFF. CDR3 nucleotide sequence: TGTGCCATCAGACAACAGGGTAGTGATGAGCAGTTCTTC.

This clone was observed a handful of times. The chain couples TRBV29-1 to TRBJ2-3, with TRBD2 identical over 12 bases. The J segment lost 4 bases and the V segment lost 5 bases, leaving 4 bases of the junction unmatched. CDR3 length: 14 amino acids. Germline V lookup: CDR1 SQVTM, CDR2 ANQGSEA. CDR3 sequence: CSVRRLAGADTQYF. CDR3 bases: TGCAGCGTTAGAAGACTAGCGGGAGCAGATACGCAGTATTTT.

This chain uses TRBV9 with TRBJ1-2; 9 positions match TRBD1. CDR1 and CDR2 (germline): SGDLS, YYNGEE. The CDR3 covers 16 residues. Losses at the gene ends were 1 base for V and 5 bases for J; bases not matched to a gene: 9. As DNA, the CDR3 is TGTGCCAGCAGCGTAACGAGTACAGGGGGCCGGTATGGCTACACCTTC. Translation gives CASSVTSTGGRYGYTF.

The chain employs TRBV5-1 and TRBJ1-1, with D unresolved. The CDR3 is 14 residues long. Germline V lookup: CDR1 SGHRS, CDR2 YFSETQ. The V gene lost 4 bases and the J gene lost 1 base, with 11 bases spanning the gap. CDR3 in amino acids: CASSPLSGNTEAFF. The CDR3 bases are TGCGCCAGCAGCCCTCTGTCGGGGAACACTGAAGCTTTCTTT.

This clone was recorded a few times. The chain employs TRBV4-1 and TRBJ2-5; D is ambiguous. The V end was cut by 1 base, the J end by 4 bases, with 10 bases between. This CDR3 comprises 14 residues. The germline V gene encodes CDR1 MGHRA and CDR2 YSYEKL. CDR3 loop: CASSQAYERETQYF. DNA of the CDR3: TGCGCCAGCAGCCAAGCCTACGAACGAGAGACCCAGTACTTC.

V is TRBV30 and J is TRBJ2-4, with D uncertain. The V and J ends lost 0 bases and 6 bases respectively, with 6 bases between them. The CDR3 contains 12 residues. Germline CDR1 and CDR2: GTSNPN and SVGIG (reference sequence). The CDR3 protein is CAWSVQRNIQYF. Here the CDR3 DNA reads TGTGCCTGGAGTGTACAGAGAAACATTCAGTACTTC.